Listed below are T cell receptor beta chains from one sample, sequenced in a study of cytomegalovirus exposure and HLA in healthy donors. The data were produced by immunoSEQ multiplex PCR, yet TCRdb's version contains in-frame clones alone and is incomplete. The sample records around 150,000 clones, 65% to 75% being singletons. Sequencing was done on a sample of PBMCs. The receptors here all came from a man between 60 and 75 years old in good health and CMV-seronegative. Both conserved end residues are part of each CDR3. D genes are given only for firm matches. A clone size is listed for some rows: how often the clone was seen (once, few, many), or a class if it is expanded.

D: NA
J: TRBJ1-2
size: NA
V: TRBV28
CDR3: CASSPLPPKLGGYTF
DNA: TGTGCCAGCAGTCCTCTACCCCCTAAGCTCGGGGGCTACACCTTC

D: TRBD2
J: TRBJ2-3
size: NA
V: TRBV15
CDR3: CATSRGRLAGGTDTQYF
DNA: TGTGCCACCAGCAGAGGCCGACTAGCGGGAGGGACAGATACGCAGTATTTT

D: TRBD1
J: TRBJ1-2
size: NA
V: TRBV19
CDR3: CASSRTGIDYGYTF
DNA: TGTGCCAGTAGTAGGACAGGGATAGACTATGGCTACACCTTC

D: TRBD2
J: TRBJ2-3
size: few
V: TRBV30
CDR3: CAWVGTSGISTQYF
DNA: TGTGCCTGGGTGGGGACTAGCGGGATTAGTACGCAGTATTTT

D: NA
J: TRBJ2-7
size: NA
V: TRBV5-4
CDR3: CASSLAGSYEQYF
DNA: TGTGCCAGCAGCTTGGCAGGTTCGTACGAGCAGTACTTC

D: NA
J: TRBJ2-3
size: few
V: TRBV5-4
CDR3: CASSDAKRQSTDTQYF
DNA: TGTGCCAGCAGCGACGCCAAGCGGCAAAGCACAGATACGCAGTATTTT

D: TRBD2
J: TRBJ2-7
size: few
V: TRBV15
CDR3: CATSSRGGEAYEQYF
DNA: TGTGCCACCAGCTCCCGGGGGGGAGAAGCCTACGAGCAGTACTTC

D: TRBD1
J: TRBJ2-5
size: once
V: TRBV14
CDR3: CASSPLRRNRGFETQYF
DNA: TGTGCCAGCAGCCCCCTTCGAAGGAACAGGGGGTTTGAGACCCAGTACTTC

D: TRBD2
J: TRBJ2-5
size: NA
V: TRBV10-1
CDR3: CASSESGLAGGPPNETQYF
DNA: TGCGCCAGCAGTGAGAGCGGTCTAGCGGGAGGGCCGCCCAACGAGACCCAGTACTTC

D: NA
J: TRBJ2-2
size: NA
V: TRBV9
CDR3: CASSVSGVTGELFF
DNA: TGTGCCAGCAGCGTTAGCGGAGTCACCGGGGAGCTGTTTTTT

D: NA
J: TRBJ2-4
size: few
V: TRBV5-8
CDR3: CASSLGTIQYF
DNA: TGTGCCAGCAGCTTGGGCACAATTCAGTACTTC

D: NA
J: TRBJ1-2
size: few
V: TRBV28
CDR3: CATDSGTNYGYTF
DNA: TGTGCCACCGACTCCGGGACAAACTATGGCTACACCTTC

D: TRBD2
J: TRBJ2-4
size: NA
V: TRBV7-2
CDR3: CASTRGLAEASKNIQYF
DNA: TGTGCCAGCACCCGGGGACTAGCGGAGGCGAGTAAAAACATTCAGTACTTC

D: TRBD1
J: TRBJ1-1
size: NA
V: TRBV29-1
CDR3: CSVVVMDRGGKRTEAFF
DNA: TGCAGCGTTGTAGTAATGGACAGGGGTGGCAAAAGGACTGAAGCTTTCTTT

D: NA
J: TRBJ2-3
size: NA
V: TRBV6-6
CDR3: CASSVSYTDTQYF
DNA: TGTGCCAGCAGTGTGTCTTACACAGATACGCAGTATTTT

D: NA
J: TRBJ1-1
size: NA
V: TRBV30
CDR3: CAWSVGSGAGKAFF
DNA: TGTGCCTGGAGTGTAGGTTCAGGGGCCGGGAAAGCTTTCTTT

D: TRBD1
J: TRBJ1-4
size: once
V: TRBV29-1
CDR3: CSVGQGNEKLFF
DNA: TGCAGCGTCGGACAGGGGAATGAAAAACTGTTTTTT

D: NA
J: TRBJ1-1
size: NA
V: TRBV9
CDR3: CASSVDSTSGTEAFF
DNA: TGTGCCAGCAGCGTAGATTCGACAAGCGGTACTGAAGCTTTCTTT

D: TRBD2
J: TRBJ2-3
size: NA
V: TRBV7-3
CDR3: CASSSRKSSGSGDTQYF
DNA: TGTGCCAGCAGCTCCCGGAAATCTAGCGGGAGTGGAGATACGCAGTATTTT

D: NA
J: TRBJ2-7
size: NA
V: TRBV6-1
CDR3: CASSEAAGYEQYF
DNA: TGTGCCAGCAGTGAAGCTGCCGGCTACGAGCAGTACTTC